One sample yielded the 8 T cell receptor beta chains listed below, sequenced in a study of cytomegalovirus exposure and HLA in healthy donors. PCR involved 60 Vbeta and 13 Jbeta primers. Assay used: immunoSEQ multiplex PCR; TCRdb lists only in-frame clones, some missing. The table includes some 200,000 clones, just under 70% detected once. The specimen was PBMCs. Receptors originate from a middle-aged man in good health and CMV-seropositive.

The rearrangement links TRBV9 to TRBJ1-3, with 7 nucleotides matching TRBD1. CDR1 SGDLS and CDR2 YYNGEE come from the germline V gene. V dropped 6 bases and J dropped 4; count of bases not matched to a gene: 10. CDR3 length: 15 residues. The DNA of the CDR3 is TGTGCCAGCACCGAAGGCCGGGACAGAGGAAACACCATATATTTT. Amino acids: CASTEGRDRGNTIYF.

The V call is TRBV6-1, the J call TRBJ2-7, with D possibly TRBD1 on 5 matching bases. Germline CDR1 and CDR2: MNHNS and SASEGT. Deletions cut 7 bases from V and 2 bases from J, with 15 bases between. This CDR3 has 14 residues. DNA of the CDR3: TGTGCCAGCACTTCGCCGGTAGGGGCCTACGAGCAGTACTTC. Its protein product is CASTSPVGAYEQYF.

V gene TRBV7-3 combines with J gene TRBJ1-1; D is possibly TRBD1 (6 bases). The V end lost 5 bases, the J end lost 1 base, and 17 bases lay between the germline ends. Germline V gene sequence: CDR1 SGHTA, CDR2 FQGTGA. This CDR3 contains 16 residues. CDR3 loop: CASSRGGPLENTEAFF. The CDR3 DNA reads TGTGCCAGCAGCCGGGGGGGCCCTTTGGAGAACACTGAAGCTTTCTTT.

The chain combines TRBV5-1 with TRBJ2-3, with 14 nucleotides matching TRBD2. V was pared by 3 bases and J by 3 bases, with 6 bases of the junction left unmatched. Germline lookup yields CDR1 SGHRS and CDR2 YFSETQ. CDR3 length equals 17 residues. The CDR3 sequence is CASSSGTSGGTTDTQYF. CDR3 sequence (DNA): TGCGCCAGCAGCTCCGGGACTAGCGGGGGTACGACAGATACGCAGTATTTT.

This rearrangement joins TRBV5-4 to TRBJ1-1, with D possibly matching TRBD1 (5 bases). The CDR3 length is 15 residues. Germline-derived CDR1 and CDR2 are SGHNT and YYREEE (reference sequence). V was cut by 6 bases and J by 3 bases, with 18 bases left in between. This CDR3 reads CASKGEGDGHTEAFF. In nucleotides, the CDR3 is TGTGCCAGCAAAGGGGAGGGCGACGGACACACTGAAGCTTTCTTT.

The rearrangement links TRBV7-9 to TRBJ2-7; 10 positions match TRBD1. The CDR3 sequence is 15 residues long. Losses at the gene ends were 0 bases for V and 3 bases for J; bases not matched to a gene: 2. The germline V gene has CDR1 SEHNR and CDR2 FQNEAQ (reference sequence). This CDR3 reads CASSLAWDRGYEQYF. In DNA form, the CDR3 reads TGTGCCAGCAGCTTAGCTTGGGACAGGGGCTACGAGCAGTACTTC.

This clone was observed a few times. V and J are TRBV2 and TRBJ2-2; TRBD2 aligns across 7 bases. V shed 2 bases and J 0 bases; nucleotides not matched to a gene: 3. CDR1 is SNHLY, CDR2 FYNNEI, per germline. CDR3 size: 16 residues. CDR3 in amino acids: CASSETGGSNTGELFF. The DNA of the CDR3 is TGTGCCAGCAGTGAAACCGGGGGGTCGAACACCGGGGAGCTGTTTTTT.

This clone was found once. The V call is TRBV5-1, the J call TRBJ1-3; D is undetermined. V lost 3 bases and J lost 4, with 14 bases in between. The germline V gene has CDR1 SGHRS and CDR2 YFSETQ. This CDR3 comprises 15 residues. The CDR3 nucleotides read TGCGCCAGCAGCTCCTCAGGCTTCGGAGGAAACACCATATATTTT. It encodes CASSSSGFGGNTIYF.